This TCR beta chain was sequenced for a study of sequential checkpoint blockade in melanoma. This CDR3 contains 12 residues. Germline-derived CDR1 and CDR2 are MDHEN and SYDVKM. V shed 1 base and J shed 5 bases, with 3 bases lying between them. In this sample, this clone turned up a few times. Sequencing used immunoSEQ multiplex PCR; TCRdb keeps in-frame clones, though not all of them. The profile covers 4,000 or so clones, with about 23% appearing a single time and around 14% taken by the ten largest. Noted treatment: randomized to nivolumab then ipilimumab (arm A) or the reverse (arm B). This chain uses TRBV28 with TRBJ1-5; D uncertain. The sequence was obtained from a human donor with melanoma. The source material was tumor tissue (inferred from file names), sampled from a patient given nivolumab and ipilimumab in sequence. CDR3 coding DNA: TGTGCCAGCAGTTTATCCTATCAGCCCCAGCATTTT. It translates to CASSLSYQPQHF.